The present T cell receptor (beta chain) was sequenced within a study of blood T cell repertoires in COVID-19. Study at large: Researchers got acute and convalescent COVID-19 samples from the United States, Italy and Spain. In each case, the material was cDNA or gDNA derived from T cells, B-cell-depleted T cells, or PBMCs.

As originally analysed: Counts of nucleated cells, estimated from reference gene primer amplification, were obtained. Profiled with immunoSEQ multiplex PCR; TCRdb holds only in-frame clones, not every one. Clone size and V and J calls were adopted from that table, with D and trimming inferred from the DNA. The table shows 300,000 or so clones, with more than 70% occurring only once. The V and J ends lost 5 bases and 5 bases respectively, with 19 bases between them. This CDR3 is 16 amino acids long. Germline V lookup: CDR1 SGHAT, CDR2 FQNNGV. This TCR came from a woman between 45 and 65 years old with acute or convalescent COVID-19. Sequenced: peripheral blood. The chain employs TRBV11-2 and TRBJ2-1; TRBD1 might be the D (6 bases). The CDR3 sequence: CASSLRRQAEHNEQFF. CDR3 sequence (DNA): TGTGCCAGCAGCCTCCGCAGACAGGCAGAGCACAATGAGCAGTTCTTC.